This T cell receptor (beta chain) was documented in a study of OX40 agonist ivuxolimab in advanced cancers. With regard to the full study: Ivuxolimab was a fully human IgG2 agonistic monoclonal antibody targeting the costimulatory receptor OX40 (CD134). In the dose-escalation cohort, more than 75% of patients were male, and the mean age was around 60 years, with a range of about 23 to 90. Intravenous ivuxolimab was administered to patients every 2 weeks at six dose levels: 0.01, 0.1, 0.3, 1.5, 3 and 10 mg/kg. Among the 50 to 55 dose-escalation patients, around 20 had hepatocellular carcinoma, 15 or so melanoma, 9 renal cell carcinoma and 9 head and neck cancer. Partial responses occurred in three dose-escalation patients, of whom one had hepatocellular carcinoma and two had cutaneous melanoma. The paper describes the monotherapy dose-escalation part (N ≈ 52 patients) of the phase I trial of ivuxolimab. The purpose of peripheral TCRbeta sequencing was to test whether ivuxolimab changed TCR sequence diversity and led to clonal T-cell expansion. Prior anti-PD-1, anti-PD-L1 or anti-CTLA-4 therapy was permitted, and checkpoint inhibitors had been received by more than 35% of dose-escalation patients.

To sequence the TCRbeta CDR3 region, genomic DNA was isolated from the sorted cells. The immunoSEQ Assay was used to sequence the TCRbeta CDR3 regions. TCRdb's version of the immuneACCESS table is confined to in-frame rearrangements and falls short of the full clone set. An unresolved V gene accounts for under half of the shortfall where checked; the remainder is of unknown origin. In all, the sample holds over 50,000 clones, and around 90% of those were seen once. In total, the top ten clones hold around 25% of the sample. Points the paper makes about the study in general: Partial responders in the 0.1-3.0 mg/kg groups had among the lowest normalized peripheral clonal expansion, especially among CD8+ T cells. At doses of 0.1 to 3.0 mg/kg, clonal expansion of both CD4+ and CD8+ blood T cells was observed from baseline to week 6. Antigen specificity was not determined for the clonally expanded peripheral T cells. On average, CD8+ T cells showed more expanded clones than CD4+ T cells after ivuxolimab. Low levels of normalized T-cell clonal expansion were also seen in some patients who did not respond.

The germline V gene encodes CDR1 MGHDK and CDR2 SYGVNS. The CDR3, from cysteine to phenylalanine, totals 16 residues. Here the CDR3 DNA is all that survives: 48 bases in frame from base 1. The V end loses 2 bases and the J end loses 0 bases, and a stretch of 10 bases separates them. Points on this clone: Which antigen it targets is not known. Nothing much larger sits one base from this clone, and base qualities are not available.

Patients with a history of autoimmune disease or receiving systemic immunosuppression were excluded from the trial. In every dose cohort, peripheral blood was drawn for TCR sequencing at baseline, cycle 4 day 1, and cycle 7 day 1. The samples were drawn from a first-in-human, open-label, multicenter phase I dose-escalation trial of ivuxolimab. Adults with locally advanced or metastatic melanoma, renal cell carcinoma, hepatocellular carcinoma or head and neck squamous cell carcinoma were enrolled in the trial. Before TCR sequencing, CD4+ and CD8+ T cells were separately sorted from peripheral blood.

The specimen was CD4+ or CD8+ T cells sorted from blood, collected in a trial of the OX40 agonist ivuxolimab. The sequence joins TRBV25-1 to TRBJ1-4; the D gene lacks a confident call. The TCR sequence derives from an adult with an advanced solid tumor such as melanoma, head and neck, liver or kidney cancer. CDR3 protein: CASSEASLATNEKLFF. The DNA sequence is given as TGTGCCAGCAGTGAAGCCTCCCTTGCAACTAATGAAAAACTGTTTTTT.